This T cell receptor (beta chain) comes out of a study of blood T cell repertoires in COVID-19 (TCRdb year 2020). As for the study more broadly: The collaborator samples originated in the United States, Italy and Spain and spanned the acute and convalescent phases of COVID-19. HLA class I and class II types, where available, came from metadata supplied by the sample provider rather than from assay-based typing. The prospective study material was composed of cDNA or gDNA derived from T cells, B-cell-depleted T cells, or PBMCs. The dataset comprised deeply sampled blood TCRbeta repertoires from subjects exposed to, actively infected with, or recovered from COVID-19. A de-identified subject ID, COVID-19 status, age in years and sex were almost always included in the sample metadata. The repertoires were released in a freely available public database meant as a resource for research on the immune response to SARS-CoV-2. The samples were drawn from two sources: the first 160 participants of the ongoing ImmuneRACE study, and 1,000 to 1,500 subjects contributed by 6 global collaborators. The full study reports these points: The amount of clinical and demographic metadata varied by source and participant and was provided uncurated.

The germline V end is reduced by 4 bases and the J end by 3 bases; junction bases left unmatched: 5. Sequences SGHRS (CDR1) and YFSETQ (CDR2) are obtained from the germline V gene. Taken from cysteine to phenylalanine, the CDR3 has 15 residues. Just the 45-base CDR3 DNA is kept, in frame starting at base 1. The collaborating institutions used their own protocols to collect whole blood in K2EDTA tubes. For TCRbeta analysis, collaborator samples were shipped as frozen whole blood, as isolated PBMCs, or as DNA extracted from either sample type. Worth noting for this clone: This clone's antigen is unknown. Base qualities are not at hand, and no much larger clone is one base apart.

The immunoSEQ Assay, a bias-controlled multiplex PCR, was used to amplify TCRbeta CDR3 regions from genomic DNA. The authors processed their data as follows. The number of nucleated cells in each sample was estimated by amplification of reference gene primers within the assay. To quantify the absolute abundance of each unique TCRbeta CDR3 rearrangement, sequence reads were collapsed and filtered. For each sample, productive Simpson clonality was calculated as the square root of Simpson's diversity index across productive rearrangements. The clones in this table, taken by TCRdb from immuneACCESS, are in-frame only. Not every clone is retained; where verified, under half of the shortfall comes from an unresolved V gene, and the cause of the rest is unknown. D and trimming come from the DNA, and the V and J calls and clone size come from that table. This sample lists some 99,000 clones; around four fifths were detected once. Jointly, the top ten make up about 18% of the sample.

The sequence joins TRBV5-1 to TRBJ2-2; a stretch of 8 junction bases matches TRBD2. The TCR sequence derives from a woman aged 55-70 years with acute or convalescent COVID-19. Material: peripheral blood. The encoded CDR3 is CASSKRAGDTGELFF. In nucleotides, the sequence is TGCGCCAGCAGCAAACGAGCGGGAGACACCGGGGAGCTGTTTTTT.